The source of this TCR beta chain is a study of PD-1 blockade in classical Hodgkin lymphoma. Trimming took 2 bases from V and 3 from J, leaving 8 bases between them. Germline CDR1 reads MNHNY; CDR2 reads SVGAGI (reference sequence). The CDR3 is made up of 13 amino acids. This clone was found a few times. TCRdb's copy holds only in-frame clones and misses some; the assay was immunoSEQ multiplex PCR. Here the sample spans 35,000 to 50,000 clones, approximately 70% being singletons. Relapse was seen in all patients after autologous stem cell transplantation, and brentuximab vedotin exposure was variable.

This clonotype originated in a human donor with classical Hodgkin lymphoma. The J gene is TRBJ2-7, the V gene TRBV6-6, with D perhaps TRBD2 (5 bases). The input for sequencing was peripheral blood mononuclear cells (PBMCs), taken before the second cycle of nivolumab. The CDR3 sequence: CASSYAGVYEQYF. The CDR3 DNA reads TGTGCCAGCAGTTACGCGGGCGTCTACGAGCAGTACTTC.